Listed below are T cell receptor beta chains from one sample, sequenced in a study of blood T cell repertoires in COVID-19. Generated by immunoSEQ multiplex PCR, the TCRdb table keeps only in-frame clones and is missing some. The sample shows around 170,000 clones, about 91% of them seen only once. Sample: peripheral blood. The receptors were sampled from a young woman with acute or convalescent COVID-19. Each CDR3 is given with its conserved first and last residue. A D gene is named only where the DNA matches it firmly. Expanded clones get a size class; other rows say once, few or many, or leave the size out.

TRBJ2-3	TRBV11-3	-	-	TGTGCCAGCAGCTTAGAACGTTTTGTGACTGAGGGAGATACGCAGTATTTT	CASSLERFVTEGDTQYF
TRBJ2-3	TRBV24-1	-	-	TGTGCCACCAGTGACCCGAGCGCCCGGGCAGATACGCAGTATTTT	CATSDPSARADTQYF
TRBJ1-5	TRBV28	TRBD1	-	TGTGCCAGCAGTTTAGGCAAGGGACAGGGCGGCAATCAGCCCCAGCATTTT	CASSLGKGQGGNQPQHF
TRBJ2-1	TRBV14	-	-	TGTGCCAGCAGCCACGGAGACGACCCAAACAATGAGCAGTTCTTC	CASSHGDDPNNEQFF
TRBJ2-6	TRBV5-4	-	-	TGTGCCAGCAGACGTTTCGACACTGGGGCCAACGTCCTGACTTTC	CASRRFDTGANVLTF
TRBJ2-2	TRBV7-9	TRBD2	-	TGTGCCAGCAGCCTCCGGGAGGCCGACACCGGGGAGCTGTTTTTT	CASSLREADTGELFF
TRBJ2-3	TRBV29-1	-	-	TGCAGCGTTCTGCAGGGGAAGACAGATACGCAGTATTTT	CSVLQGKTDTQYF
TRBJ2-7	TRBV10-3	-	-	TGTGCCATCAGTGCCAGACAGGAATACGAGCAGTACTTC	CAISARQEYEQYF
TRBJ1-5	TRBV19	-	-	TGTGCCAGTAGTATGAGGGTTGATCAGCCCCAGCATTTT	CASSMRVDQPQHF
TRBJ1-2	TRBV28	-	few	TGTGCCAGCAGGCCTGCAGGGCACCTGGATGGCTACACCTTC	CASRPAGHLDGYTF
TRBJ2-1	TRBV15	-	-	TGTGCCACCAGCAGAGATCTGACTTTTAGATCGCAGTTCTTC	CATSRDLTFRSQFF
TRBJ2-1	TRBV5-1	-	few	TGCGCCAGCAGCCGAAGTCTAGAGTCGAGTGAGCAGTTCTTC	CASSRSLESSEQFF
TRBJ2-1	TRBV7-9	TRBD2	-	TGTGCCAGCAGCCCCGCCCCGACTAGCGGGAGGGCCAATGAGCAGTTCTTC	CASSPAPTSGRANEQFF
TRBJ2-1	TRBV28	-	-	TGTGCCAGCAGTGTGTACCTTCAGAACTATGGTGAGCAGTTCTTC	CASSVYLQNYGEQFF
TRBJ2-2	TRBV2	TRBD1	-	TGTGCCAGCAGTAAGGACAGGGTTAGGGCTGGCGGGGAGCTGTTTTTT	CASSKDRVRAGGELFF
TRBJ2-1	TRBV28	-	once	TGTGCCAGCAGTTTACCCCTAGGTGAGCAGTTCTTC	CASSLPLGEQFF
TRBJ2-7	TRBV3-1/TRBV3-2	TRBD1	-	TGTGCCAGCAGCCAAGTACAGGGGAAGCAGTACTTC	CASSQVQGKQYF
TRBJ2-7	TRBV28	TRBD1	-	TGTGCCAGCACGAGGACAGGGCTCTACGAGCAGTACTTC	CASTRTGLYEQYF
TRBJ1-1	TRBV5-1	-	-	TGCGCCAGCAGCTTCGTCAGGGGGAACACTGAAGCTTTCTTT	CASSFVRGNTEAFF
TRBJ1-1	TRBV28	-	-	TGTGCCAGCAATAGGGGCATGAACACTGAAGCTTTCTTT	CASNRGMNTEAFF
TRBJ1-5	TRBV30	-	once	TGTGCCTGGAGCCTAGGGGTCTACGGTCCCCAGCATTTT	CAWSLGVYGPQHF
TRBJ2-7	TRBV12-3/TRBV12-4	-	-	TGTGCCAGCAGTTCTTCTATTGAGCAGTACTTC	CASSSSIEQYF
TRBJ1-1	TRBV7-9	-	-	TGTGCCAGCAGCGATTGGACTGGGGACACTGAAGCTTTCTTT	CASSDWTGDTEAFF
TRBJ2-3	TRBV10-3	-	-	TGTGCCACACGTCGAGGTGGCACAGATACGCAGTATTTT	CATRRGGTDTQYF
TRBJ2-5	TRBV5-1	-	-	TGCGCCAGCAAGAGGGTAGGGCAAGAGACCCAGTACTTC	CASKRVGQETQYF
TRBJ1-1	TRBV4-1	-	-	TGCGCCAGCAGCCAAGACCCAGCGAGGATCACTGAAGCTTTCTTT	CASSQDPARITEAFF
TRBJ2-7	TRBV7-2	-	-	TGTGCCAGCAGCTTACGGACGGGGATTCGGTACGAGCAGTACTTC	CASSLRTGIRYEQYF
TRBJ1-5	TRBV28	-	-	TGTGCCAGCAGTTTATCCCCGGGGGGTTATAGCAATCAGCCCCAGCATTTT	CASSLSPGGYSNQPQHF
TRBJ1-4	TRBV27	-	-	TGTGCCAGCAGTTTCTGGGCAGGTCACGAAAAACTGTTTTTT	CASSFWAGHEKLFF
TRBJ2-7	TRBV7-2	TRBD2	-	TGTGCCAGCAGCTTTCGGGAGGGAGCCTACGAGCAGTACTTC	CASSFREGAYEQYF
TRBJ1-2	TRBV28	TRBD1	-	TGTGCCAGCAGTCAGACAGGGCAGGGCTACACCTTC	CASSQTGQGYTF
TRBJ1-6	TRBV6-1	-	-	TGTGCCAGCAGTGAGGGCAGGGTTTTTAATTCACCCCTCCACTTT	CASSEGRVFNSPLHF
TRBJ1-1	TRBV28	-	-	TGTGCCAGCAGTATGATGGGACTAGGGGAGAACACTGAAGCTTTCTTT	CASSMMGLGENTEAFF
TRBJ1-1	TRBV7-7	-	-	TGTGCTAGCAGCTTATCTATGAACACTGAAGCTTTCTTT	CASSLSMNTEAFF
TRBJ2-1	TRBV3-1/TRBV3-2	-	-	TGTGCCAGCAGCCAACTCTTCCTGGGCAGGGGGGATGAGCAGTTCTTC	CASSQLFLGRGDEQFF
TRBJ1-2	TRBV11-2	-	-	TGTGCCAGCAGCTTACCCGGACAGTACTATGGCTACACCTTC	CASSLPGQYYGYTF
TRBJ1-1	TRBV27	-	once	TGTGCCAGCAGTTTGAGAGGCGCCTCAATGATCACTGAAGCTTTCTTT	CASSLRGASMITEAFF
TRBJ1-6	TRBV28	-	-	TGTGCCAGCAGTTCCCCGTACGGGAGCTCCTATAATTCACCCCTCCACTTT	CASSSPYGSSYNSPLHF
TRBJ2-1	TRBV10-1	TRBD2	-	TGCGCCAGCAGTGAAACTAGCGGGAACAATGAGCAGTTCTTC	CASSETSGNNEQFF